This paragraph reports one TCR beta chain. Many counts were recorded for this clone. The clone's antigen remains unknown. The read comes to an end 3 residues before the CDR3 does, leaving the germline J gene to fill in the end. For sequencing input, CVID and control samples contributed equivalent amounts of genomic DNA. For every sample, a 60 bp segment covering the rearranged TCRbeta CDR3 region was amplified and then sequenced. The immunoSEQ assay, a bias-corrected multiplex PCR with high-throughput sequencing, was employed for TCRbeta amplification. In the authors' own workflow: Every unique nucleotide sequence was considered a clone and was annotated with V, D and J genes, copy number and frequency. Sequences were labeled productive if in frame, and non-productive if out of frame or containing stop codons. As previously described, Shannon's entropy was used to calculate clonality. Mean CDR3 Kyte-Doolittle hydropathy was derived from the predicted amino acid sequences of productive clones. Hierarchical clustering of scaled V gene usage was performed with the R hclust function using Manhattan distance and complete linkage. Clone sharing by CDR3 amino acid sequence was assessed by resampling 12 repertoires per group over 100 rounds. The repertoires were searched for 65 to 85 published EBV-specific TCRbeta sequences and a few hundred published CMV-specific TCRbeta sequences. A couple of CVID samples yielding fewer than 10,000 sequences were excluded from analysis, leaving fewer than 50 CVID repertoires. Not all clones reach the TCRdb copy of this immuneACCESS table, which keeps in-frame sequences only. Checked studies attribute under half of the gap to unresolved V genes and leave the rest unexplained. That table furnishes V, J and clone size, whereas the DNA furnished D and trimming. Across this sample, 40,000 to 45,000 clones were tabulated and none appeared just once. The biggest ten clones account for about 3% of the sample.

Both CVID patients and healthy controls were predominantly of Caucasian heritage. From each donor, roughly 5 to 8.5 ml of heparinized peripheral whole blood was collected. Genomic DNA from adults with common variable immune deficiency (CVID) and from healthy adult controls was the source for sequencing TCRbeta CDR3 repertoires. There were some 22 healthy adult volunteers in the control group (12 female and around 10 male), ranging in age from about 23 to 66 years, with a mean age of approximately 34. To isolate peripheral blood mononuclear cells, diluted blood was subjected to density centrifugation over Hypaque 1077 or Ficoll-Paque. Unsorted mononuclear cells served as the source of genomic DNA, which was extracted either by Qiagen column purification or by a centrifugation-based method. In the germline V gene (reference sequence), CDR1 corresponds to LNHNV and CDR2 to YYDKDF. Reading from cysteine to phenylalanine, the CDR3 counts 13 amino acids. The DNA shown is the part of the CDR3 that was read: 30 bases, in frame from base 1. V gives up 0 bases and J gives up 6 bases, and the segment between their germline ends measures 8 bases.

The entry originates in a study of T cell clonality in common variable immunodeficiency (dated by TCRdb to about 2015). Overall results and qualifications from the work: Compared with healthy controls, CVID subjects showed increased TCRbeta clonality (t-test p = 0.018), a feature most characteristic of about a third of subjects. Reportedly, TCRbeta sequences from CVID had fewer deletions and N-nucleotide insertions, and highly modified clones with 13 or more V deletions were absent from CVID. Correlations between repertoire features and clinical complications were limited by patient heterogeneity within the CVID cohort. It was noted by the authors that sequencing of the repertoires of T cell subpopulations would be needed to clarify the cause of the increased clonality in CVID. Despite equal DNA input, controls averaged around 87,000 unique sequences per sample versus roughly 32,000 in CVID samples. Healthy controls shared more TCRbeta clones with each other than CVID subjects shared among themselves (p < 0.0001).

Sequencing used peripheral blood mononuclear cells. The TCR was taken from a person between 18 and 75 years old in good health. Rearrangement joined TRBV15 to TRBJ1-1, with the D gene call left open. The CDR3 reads CATSREAYPEAFF. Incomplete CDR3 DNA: TGTGCCACCAGCAGAGAAGCGTACCCTGAA.